A selection of T cell receptor beta chains follows, all from one sample in a study of CXCR3-negative and CXCR3-positive naive CD8 T cells. For each CDR3 protein, TCRdb gives one entry from its re-call of the 5' RACE reads, without DNA. The table lists tens of thousands of distinct CDR3 sequences. The sequenced material came from naive CXCR3+ CD8+ T cells from blood. The receptors derive from a human donor in good health. Some clones in this sample may be carry-over from other donors' samples. Each CDR3 is given with its conserved first and last residue. The size of a clone is reported for some rows only, either as once, few or many, or as a class for expanded clones.

V: TRBV7-8
size: -
J: TRBJ1-1
CDR3: CASSFARGPSVNTEAFF

V: TRBV12-3/TRBV12-4
size: -
J: TRBJ2-7
CDR3: CASTLQGALVEQYF

V: TRBV29-1
size: -
J: TRBJ2-5
CDR3: CSARLSQETQYF

V: TRBV7-8
size: -
J: TRBJ2-3
CDR3: CASSGTGLVRDTQYF

V: TRBV29-1
size: -
J: TRBJ2-1
CDR3: CSVELSNNEQFF

V: TRBV7-9
size: -
J: TRBJ2-5
CDR3: CASSSWTSGGEETQYF

V: TRBV12-3/TRBV12-4
size: -
J: TRBJ1-1
CDR3: CASSLRPANTEAFF

V: TRBV5-5
size: -
J: TRBJ2-7
CDR3: CASSLQGREQYF

V: TRBV11-2
size: -
J: TRBJ2-7
CDR3: CASSQVYRGRPEQYF

V: TRBV6-5
size: -
J: TRBJ2-3
CDR3: CASSYSTSGGAPDTQYF

V: TRBV7-6
size: -
J: TRBJ2-1
CDR3: CASSYDQGRWDEQFF

V: TRBV7-9
size: -
J: TRBJ2-1
CDR3: CASSSTATSPHNEQFF

V: TRBV6-2/TRBV6-3
size: -
J: TRBJ2-3
CDR3: CASSYSLGVDTQYF

V: TRBV27
size: -
J: TRBJ1-2
CDR3: CATRKTGTNGYTF

V: TRBV7-2
size: -
J: TRBJ2-7
CDR3: CASSYSTPYEQYF

V: TRBV27
size: -
J: TRBJ2-1
CDR3: CASSFSGYEQFF

V: TRBV5-5
size: -
J: TRBJ1-5
CDR3: CASSSGPYSNQPQHF

V: TRBV5-1
size: -
J: TRBJ2-5
CDR3: CASSFESSETQYF

V: TRBV7-6
size: -
J: TRBJ2-7
CDR3: CASSSLGEFIHEQYF

V: TRBV21-1
size: -
J: TRBJ2-7
CDR3: CASPDFEGNEQYF

V: TRBV7-9
size: -
J: TRBJ2-3
CDR3: CAALGAVSDTQYF

V: TRBV28
size: -
J: TRBJ2-3
CDR3: CASKVVEEDTQYF

V: TRBV5-1
size: -
J: TRBJ2-5
CDR3: CASSLERSGSRETQYF

V: TRBV12-3/TRBV12-4
size: -
J: TRBJ1-2
CDR3: CASTRVNIYGYTF

V: TRBV19
size: -
J: TRBJ1-1
CDR3: CASTIGFTEAFF

V: TRBV7-7
size: medium-sized
J: TRBJ1-1
CDR3: CASSPVGGSYTEAFF